This entry is about one T cell receptor beta chain. Its target is unknown. This specimen belongs to a study of T cells in localized non-small cell lung cancer. Overall study findings and caveats: Those with higher blood T cell density had longer overall survival. Uninvolved neighboring lung showed the greatest T cell clonality, exceeding tumor.

Germline V lookup: CDR1 SGHRS, CDR2 YFSETQ. Trimming stripped 4 bases from V and 3 bases from J, with 17 bases between. The CDR3 runs to 15 residues. Produced via immunoSEQ multiplex PCR; TCRdb's table is partial and in-frame only. Of around 19,000 clones listed, about 90% are singletons. Sequences were derived from peripheral blood, sampled before any cancer treatment. The chain is built from TRBV5-1 and TRBJ2-7; tentatively, D is TRBD1 (6 bases). The origin of this receptor is a woman aged 35 to 69 with stage I lung adenocarcinoma. The CDR3 DNA is TGCGCCAGCAGCCCCGGTCATGGGGACATCTACGAGCAGTACTTC. As protein: CASSPGHGDIYEQYF. Based on the CDR3 plus reference TRBV5-1 and TRBJ2-7, the full variable domain is KAGVTQTPRYLIKTRGQQVTLSCSPISGHRSVSWYQQTPGQGLQFLFEYFSETQRNKGNFPGRFSGRQFSNSRSEMNVSTLELGDSALYLCASSPGHGDIYEQYFGPGTRLTVT.